Each of the 25 T cell receptor beta chains below was sequenced from the same sample in a study of CXCR3-negative and CXCR3-positive naive CD8 T cells. Findings and limits, study-wide: More hydrophobic TRB CDR3s were found in CXCR3-positive naive cells than in CXCR3-negative naive cells.

The libraries of TRB cDNA were prepared using 5' RACE with UMI labels. TCRdb re-called the 5' RACE reads; one entry per CDR3 protein, DNA not given. This sample's table has 150,000 or so distinct CDR3 sequences. Their specific antigens are unknown. Sequencing was performed on naive CXCR3+ CD8+ T cells from blood. Subset given: CD45RO-CCR7+CD27+CD95- naive CD8+ T cells expressing CXCR3 (TNR3+). Source of these receptors: a human donor in good health. Some clones in this sample may be carry-over from other donors' samples.

The J gene is TRBJ2-1, the V gene TRBV5-1; the D call of TRBD2 rests on TCRdb alone, since no DNA is present to check it. The germline V gene encodes CDR1 SGHRS and CDR2 YFSETQ. This CDR3 is built from 17 residues. The CDR3 reads CASSSYPAGGSDNEQFF. Variable domain in full (rest from reference TRBV5-1 and TRBJ2-1): KAGVTQTPRYLIKTRGQQVTLSCSPISGHRSVSWYQQTPGQGLQFLFEYFSETQRNKGNFPGRFSGRQFSNSRSEMNVSTLELGDSALYLCASSSYPAGGSDNEQFFGPGTRLTVL.

This chain connects TRBV28 to TRBJ1-1; there is no DNA to check the TCRdb D call of TRBD1. CDR3 length equals 13 residues. Germline V lookup: CDR1 MDHEN, CDR2 SYDVKM. This chain's CDR3 is CASIKGVNTEAFF.

V is TRBV6-6 and J is TRBJ2-7; lacking DNA, the TRBD1 call made by TCRdb goes unchecked. This CDR3 is built from 11 residues. Germline V gives CDR1 MNHNY, CDR2 SVGAGI (reference sequence). CDR3 protein: CASTPGSEQYF.

The chain links TRBV21-1 to TRBJ2-4; TCRdb returns TRBD1, unconfirmable since there is no DNA. TRBV21-1 is classified as a pseudogene. This CDR3 spans 15 amino acids. The CDR3 here is CASSLRTEHKNIQYF.

CDR3 amino acids: CASSERASGGLGYEQYF. The V and J genes are TRBV10-2 and TRBJ2-7; TCRdb's assignment of TRBD2 cannot be checked, as there is no DNA. The germline CDR1 and CDR2 sequences are WSHSY and SAAADI. The CDR3 is 17 amino acids.

The rearrangement links TRBV20-1 to TRBJ2-7. The germline V gene has CDR1 DFQATT and CDR2 SNEGSKA (reference sequence). The CDR3 loop spans 15 amino acids. The CDR3 here is CSARDGIRSRYEQYF.

The chain joins TRBV20-1 to TRBJ2-7; as DNA is missing, the TRBD1 call by TCRdb cannot be tested. This CDR3 is built from 18 residues. Germline V gives CDR1 DFQATT, CDR2 SNEGSKA (reference sequence). This CDR3 is CSARGTGTRVLYAYEQYF.

The J gene is TRBJ2-7, the V gene TRBV7-2; the TCRdb D gene call, TRBD1, has no DNA to confirm it. The germline CDR1 and CDR2 sequences are SGHTA and FQGNSA. There are 14 residues in the CDR3. CDR3 sequence reads: CASSRGGPSYEQYF.

This chain uses TRBV4-3 with TRBJ2-7. Germline V gives CDR1 LGHNA, CDR2 YSLEER. The CDR3 has 15 amino acids. This CDR3 reads CASSQDGSTMYEQYF.

V gene TRBV7-9 combines with J gene TRBJ1-2; no DNA is available, so the TRBD1 call from TCRdb remains unchecked. Germline CDR1 SEHNR, CDR2 FQNEAQ (reference sequence). This CDR3 comprises 18 residues. The CDR3 reads CASSLTSGAAGSNYGYTF.

V and J are TRBV4-3 and TRBJ1-2. The germline gives CDR1 LGHNA, CDR2 YSLEER. The CDR3 covers 15 residues. The CDR3 sequence is CASSQVRGPNYGYTF.

The chain joins TRBV5-1 to TRBJ1-1; TCRdb indicates TRBD1, and absent DNA this call remains unverified. Germline lookup yields CDR1 SGHRS and CDR2 YFSETQ. The CDR3 consists of 12 residues. CDR3 protein: CASTPGGTEAFF.

This chain connects TRBV25-1 to TRBJ2-5; lacking DNA, the TRBD1 call made by TCRdb goes unchecked. Germline V gene data show CDR1 as MGHDK and CDR2 as SYGVNS. CDR3 length: 18 amino acids. The CDR3 protein is CASRLAKNRGRIQETQYF.

V gene TRBV12-3 or TRBV12-4 combines with J gene TRBJ1-5; TCRdb's D call of TRBD1 is untestable without DNA. This CDR3 spans 16 amino acids. Here the CDR3 reads CASSPPAGDSNQPQHF.

The rearrangement joins TRBV7-8 to TRBJ2-1. The CDR3 extends over 12 amino acids. CDR1 and CDR2 (germline): SGHVS, FQNEAQ. The CDR3 spells CASSLGDNEQFF.

V usage is TRBV6-6 and J usage is TRBJ2-3; the D call of TRBD2 rests on TCRdb alone, since no DNA is present to check it. This CDR3 has 15 residues. Per germline, CDR1 MNHNY and CDR2 SVGAGI (reference sequence). The CDR3 here is CASSSSGGAADTQYF.

CDR3 in amino acids: CSVEGLTEQFF. The rearrangement links TRBV29-1 to TRBJ2-1; the TCRdb call, TRBD1, lacks DNA for checking. Germline CDR1 and CDR2: SQVTM and ANQGSEA. The CDR3 is 11 residues long.

V and J are TRBV5-4 and TRBJ2-3. CDR1 SGHNT and CDR2 YYREEE come from the germline V gene (reference sequence). The CDR3 covers 13 residues. This chain's CDR3 is CASSLDRTDTQYF.

The chain joins TRBV12-3 or TRBV12-4 to TRBJ1-2. The CDR3 has 17 residues. The CDR3 here is CASSASVGNPSSYGYTF.

This chain links TRBV4-3 with TRBJ1-2. The CDR3 runs 20 residues. Germline CDR1 LGHNA, CDR2 YSLEER. CDR3: CASSQVAGPSGTNMYYGYTF.

The chain uses TRBV29-1 and TRBJ2-7. CDR1 SQVTM and CDR2 ANQGSEA come from the germline V gene. The CDR3 loop spans 12 amino acids. CDR3 sequence reads: CSVAGVGYEQYF.

This rearrangement joins TRBV5-1 to TRBJ2-1; the TCRdb call, TRBD2, lacks DNA for checking. The CDR3 is made up of 21 amino acids. Germline V CDR1 and CDR2: SGHRS, YFSETQ. This CDR3 is CASSLAFGGLAGGLTYNEQFF.

V and J are TRBV24-1 and TRBJ1-2. The germline V gene has CDR1 KGHDR and CDR2 SFDVKD. The CDR3 length is 14 residues. The CDR3 protein is CATSDSGWDYGYTF.

V is TRBV9 and J is TRBJ2-1; TCRdb returns TRBD1, unconfirmable since there is no DNA. Germline V gene sequence: CDR1 SGDLS, CDR2 YYNGEE. CDR3 size: 15 residues. The CDR3 here is CASSVLTGGFNEQFF.

V usage is TRBV7-9 and J usage is TRBJ1-1. Germline V gives CDR1 SEHNR, CDR2 FQNEAQ (reference sequence). There are 12 residues in the CDR3. CDR3 in amino acids: CASSSINTEAFF. The variable domain in full, completed from reference TRBV7-9 and TRBJ1-1, reads DTGVSQNPRHKITKRGQNVTFRCDPISEHNRLYWYRQTLGQGPEFLTYFQNEAQLEKSRLLSDRFSAERPKGSFSTLEIQRTEQGDSAMYLCASSSINTEAFFGQGTRLTVV.